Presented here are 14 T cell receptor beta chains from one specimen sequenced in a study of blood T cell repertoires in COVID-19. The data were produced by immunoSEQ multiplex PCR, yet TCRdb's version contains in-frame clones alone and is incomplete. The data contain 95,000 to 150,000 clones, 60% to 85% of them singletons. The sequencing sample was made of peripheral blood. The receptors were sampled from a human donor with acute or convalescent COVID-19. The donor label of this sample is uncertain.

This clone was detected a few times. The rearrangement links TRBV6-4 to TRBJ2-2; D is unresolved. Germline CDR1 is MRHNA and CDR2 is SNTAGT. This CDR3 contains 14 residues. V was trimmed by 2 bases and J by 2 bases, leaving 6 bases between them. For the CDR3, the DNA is TGTGCCAGCAGTGACCGCTATAACACCGGGGAGCTGTTTTTT. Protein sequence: CASSDRYNTGELFF.

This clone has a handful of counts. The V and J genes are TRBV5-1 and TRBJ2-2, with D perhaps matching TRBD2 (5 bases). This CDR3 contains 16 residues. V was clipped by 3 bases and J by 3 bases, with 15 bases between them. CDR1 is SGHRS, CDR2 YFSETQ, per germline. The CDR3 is CASSWTAARDTGELFF. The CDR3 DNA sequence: TGCGCCAGCAGCTGGACGGCTGCGAGGGACACCGGGGAGCTGTTTTTT.

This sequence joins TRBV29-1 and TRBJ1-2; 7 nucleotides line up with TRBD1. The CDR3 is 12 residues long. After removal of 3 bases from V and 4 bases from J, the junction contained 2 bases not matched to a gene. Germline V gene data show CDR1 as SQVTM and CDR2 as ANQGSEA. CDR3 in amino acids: CSVDGTVYGYTF. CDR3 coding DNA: TGCAGCGTTGACGGGACAGTCTATGGCTACACCTTC.

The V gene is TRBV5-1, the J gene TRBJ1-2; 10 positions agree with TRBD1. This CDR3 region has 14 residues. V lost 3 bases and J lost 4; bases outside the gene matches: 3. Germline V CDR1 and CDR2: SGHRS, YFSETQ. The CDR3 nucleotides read TGCGCCAGCAGCTCGGACAGGGGGGGCTATGGCTACACCTTC. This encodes CASSSDRGGYGYTF.

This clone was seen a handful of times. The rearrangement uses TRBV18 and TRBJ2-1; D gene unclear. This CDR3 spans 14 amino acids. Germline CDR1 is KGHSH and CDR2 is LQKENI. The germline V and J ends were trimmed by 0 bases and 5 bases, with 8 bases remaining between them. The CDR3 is CASSPPSTDNEQFF. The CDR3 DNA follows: TGTGCCAGCTCACCACCGAGTACAGACAATGAGCAGTTCTTC. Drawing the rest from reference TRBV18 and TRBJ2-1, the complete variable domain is NAGVMQNPRHLVRRRGQEARLRCSPMKGHSHVYWYRQLPEEGLKFMVYLQKENIIDESGMPKERFSAEFPKEGPSILRIQQVVRGDSAAYFCASSPPSTDNEQFFGPGTRLTVL.

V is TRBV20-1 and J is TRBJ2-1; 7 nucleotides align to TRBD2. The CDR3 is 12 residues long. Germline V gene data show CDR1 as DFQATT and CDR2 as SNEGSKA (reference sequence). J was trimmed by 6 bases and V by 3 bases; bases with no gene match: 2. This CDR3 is CSASGGGNEQFF. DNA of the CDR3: TGCAGTGCTAGTGGCGGGGGCAATGAGCAGTTCTTC.

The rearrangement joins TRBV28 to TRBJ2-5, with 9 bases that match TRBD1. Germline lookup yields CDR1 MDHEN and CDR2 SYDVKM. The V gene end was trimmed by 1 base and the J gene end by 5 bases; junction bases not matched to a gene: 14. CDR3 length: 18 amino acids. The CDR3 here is CASSLSLQGANFRETQYF. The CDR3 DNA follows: TGTGCCAGCAGTTTATCGTTACAGGGGGCAAATTTTAGGGAGACCCAGTACTTC.

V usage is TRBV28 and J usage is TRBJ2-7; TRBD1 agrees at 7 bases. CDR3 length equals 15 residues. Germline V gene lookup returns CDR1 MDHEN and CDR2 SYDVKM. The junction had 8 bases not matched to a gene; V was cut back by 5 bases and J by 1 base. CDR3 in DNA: TGTGCCAGCAGTCCCCAATCACAGGGGTCCTACGAGCAGTACGTC. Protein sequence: CASSPQSQGSYEQYV.

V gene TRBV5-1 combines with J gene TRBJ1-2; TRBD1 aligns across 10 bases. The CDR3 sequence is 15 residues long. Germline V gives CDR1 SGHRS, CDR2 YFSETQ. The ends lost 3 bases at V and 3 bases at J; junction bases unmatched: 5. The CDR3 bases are TGCGCCAGCAGCTCCTGGGACAGGGGTGACTATGGCTACACCTTC. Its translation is CASSSWDRGDYGYTF.

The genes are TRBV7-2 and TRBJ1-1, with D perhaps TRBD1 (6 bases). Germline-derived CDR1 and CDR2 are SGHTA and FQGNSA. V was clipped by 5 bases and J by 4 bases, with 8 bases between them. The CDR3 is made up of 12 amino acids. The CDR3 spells CASSTGTTEAFF. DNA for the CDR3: TGTGCCAGCAGCACAGGGACCACTGAAGCTTTCTTT.

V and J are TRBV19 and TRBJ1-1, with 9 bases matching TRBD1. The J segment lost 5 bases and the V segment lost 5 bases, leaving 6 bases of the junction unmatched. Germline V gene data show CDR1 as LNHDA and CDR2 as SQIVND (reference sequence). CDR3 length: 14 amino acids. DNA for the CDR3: TGTGCCAGTAGTCACCAGACAGGGGGTACTGAAGCTTTCTTT. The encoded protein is CASSHQTGGTEAFF.

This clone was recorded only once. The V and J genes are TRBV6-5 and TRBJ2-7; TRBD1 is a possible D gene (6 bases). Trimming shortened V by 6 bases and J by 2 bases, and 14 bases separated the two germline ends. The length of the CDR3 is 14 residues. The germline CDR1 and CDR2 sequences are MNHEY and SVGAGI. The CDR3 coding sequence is TGTGCCAGCAGCCCAGGGGCCGGCACCTACGAGCAGTACTTC. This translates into CASSPGAGTYEQYF.

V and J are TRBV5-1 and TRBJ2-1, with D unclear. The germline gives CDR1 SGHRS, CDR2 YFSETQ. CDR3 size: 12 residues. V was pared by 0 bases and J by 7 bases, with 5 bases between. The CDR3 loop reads CASSLAENEQFF. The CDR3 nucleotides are TGCGCCAGCAGCTTGGCCGAGAATGAGCAGTTCTTC.

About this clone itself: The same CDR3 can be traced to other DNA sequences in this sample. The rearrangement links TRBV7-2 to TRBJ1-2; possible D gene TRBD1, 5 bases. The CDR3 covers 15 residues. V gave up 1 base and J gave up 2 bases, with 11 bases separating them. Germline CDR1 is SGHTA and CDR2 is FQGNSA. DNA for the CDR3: TGTGCCAGCAGCTTAGGGTCGGGGGTGAACTATGGCTACACCTTC. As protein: CASSLGSGVNYGYTF. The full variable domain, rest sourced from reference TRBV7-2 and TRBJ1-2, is GAGVSQSPSNKVTEKGKDVELRCDPISGHTALYWYRQSLGQGLEFLIYFQGNSAPDKSGLPSDRFSAERTGGSVSTLTIQRTQQEDSAVYLCASSLGSGVNYGYTFGSGTRLTVV.